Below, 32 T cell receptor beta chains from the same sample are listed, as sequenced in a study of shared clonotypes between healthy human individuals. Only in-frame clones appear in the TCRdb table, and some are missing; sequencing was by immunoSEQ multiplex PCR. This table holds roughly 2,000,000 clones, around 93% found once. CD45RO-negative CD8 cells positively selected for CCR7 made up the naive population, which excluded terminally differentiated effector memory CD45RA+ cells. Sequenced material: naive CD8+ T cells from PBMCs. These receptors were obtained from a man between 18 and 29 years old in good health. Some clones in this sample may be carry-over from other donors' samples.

The CDR3, as DNA: TGTGCCAGCAGCTACCCGACCCAAATTGATGGGCAGTATTTT. As protein: CASSYPTQIDGQYF. V is TRBV11-2 and J is TRBJ2-3; unclear D gene. There are 14 residues in the CDR3. Germline-derived CDR1 and CDR2 are SGHAT and FQNNGV. The V end was cut by 4 bases, the J end by 11 bases, with 19 bases between. The variable domain in full, with the rest retrieved from reference TRBV11-2 and TRBJ2-3, is EAGVAQSPRYKIIEKRQSVAFWCNPISGHATLYWYQQILGQGPKLLIQFQNNGVVDDSQLPKDRFSAERLKGVDSTLKIQPAKLEDSAVYLCASSYPTQIDGQYFGPGTRLTVL.

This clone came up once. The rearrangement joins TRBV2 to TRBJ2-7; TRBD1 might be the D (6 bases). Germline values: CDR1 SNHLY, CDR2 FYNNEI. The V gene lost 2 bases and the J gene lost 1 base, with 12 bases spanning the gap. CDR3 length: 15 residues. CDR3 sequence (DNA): TGTGCCAGCAGTGAACGACAGGTCGGTTCCTACGAGCAGTACTTC. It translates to CASSERQVGSYEQYF.

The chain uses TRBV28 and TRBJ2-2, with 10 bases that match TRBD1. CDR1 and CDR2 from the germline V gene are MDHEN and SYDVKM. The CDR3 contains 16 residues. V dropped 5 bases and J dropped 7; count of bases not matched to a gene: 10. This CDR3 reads CASSTTGGAIHGELFF. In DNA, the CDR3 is TGTGCCAGCAGTACGACAGGGGGCGCGATCCACGGGGAGCTGTTTTTT.

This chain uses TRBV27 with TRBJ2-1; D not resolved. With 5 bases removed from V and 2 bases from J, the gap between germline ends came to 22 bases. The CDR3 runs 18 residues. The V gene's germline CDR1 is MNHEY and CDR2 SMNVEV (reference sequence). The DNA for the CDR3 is TGTGCCAGCAGTCATATCGATCAAGGGCCCCTCCCCTACAATGAGCAGTTCTTC. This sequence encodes CASSHIDQGPLPYNEQFF.

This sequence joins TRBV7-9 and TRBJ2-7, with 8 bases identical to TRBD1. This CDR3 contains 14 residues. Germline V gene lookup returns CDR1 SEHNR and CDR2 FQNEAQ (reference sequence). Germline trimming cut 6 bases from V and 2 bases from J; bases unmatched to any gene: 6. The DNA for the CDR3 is TGTGCCAGCAGGGACAGGGAAACCCCCTACGAGCAGTACTTC. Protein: CASRDRETPYEQYF.

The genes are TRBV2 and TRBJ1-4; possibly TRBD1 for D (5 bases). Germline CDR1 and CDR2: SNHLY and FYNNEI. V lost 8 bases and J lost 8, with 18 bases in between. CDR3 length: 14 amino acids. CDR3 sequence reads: CASAGMGVREKLFF. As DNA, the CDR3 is TGTGCCAGCGCCGGGATGGGGGTCCGAGAAAAACTGTTTTTT.

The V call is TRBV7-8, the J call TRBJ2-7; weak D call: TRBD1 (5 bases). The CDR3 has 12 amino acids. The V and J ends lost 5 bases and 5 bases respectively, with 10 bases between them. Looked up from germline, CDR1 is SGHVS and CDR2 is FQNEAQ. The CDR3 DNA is TGTGCCAGCAGCCTTCGGACAAACGAGCAGTACTTC. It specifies CASSLRTNEQYF.

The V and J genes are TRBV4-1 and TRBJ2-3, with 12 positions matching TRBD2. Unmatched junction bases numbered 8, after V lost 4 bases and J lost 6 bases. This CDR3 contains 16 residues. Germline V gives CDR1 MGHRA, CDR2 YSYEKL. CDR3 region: CASSPTSGRVSDTQYF. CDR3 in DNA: TGCGCCAGCAGCCCGACTAGCGGGAGAGTTTCGGATACGCAGTATTTT.

The CDR3 loop is CASTWDRGYEQYF. The CDR3 coding sequence is TGTGCCAGCACCTGGGACCGGGGGTACGAGCAGTACTTC. This chain links TRBV2 with TRBJ2-7; D is possibly TRBD2 (6 bases). This CDR3 is 13 amino acids long. Germline V lookup: CDR1 SNHLY, CDR2 FYNNEI. Trimming left V 7 bases short and J 4 bases short, with 14 bases between.

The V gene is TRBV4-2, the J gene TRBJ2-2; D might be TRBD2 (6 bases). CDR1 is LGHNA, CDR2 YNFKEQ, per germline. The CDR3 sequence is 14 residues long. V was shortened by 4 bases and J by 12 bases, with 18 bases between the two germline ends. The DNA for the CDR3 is TGTGCCAGCAGCCCCAGTTACGGGAGCTGGCAGCTGTTTTTT. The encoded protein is CASSPSYGSWQLFF.

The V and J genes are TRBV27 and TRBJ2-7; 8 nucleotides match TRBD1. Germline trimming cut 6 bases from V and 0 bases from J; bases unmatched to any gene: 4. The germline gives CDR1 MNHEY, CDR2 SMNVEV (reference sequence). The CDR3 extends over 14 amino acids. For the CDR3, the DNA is TGTGCCAGCAGGATCACAGGGGGCTCCTACGAGCAGTACTTC. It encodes CASRITGGSYEQYF.

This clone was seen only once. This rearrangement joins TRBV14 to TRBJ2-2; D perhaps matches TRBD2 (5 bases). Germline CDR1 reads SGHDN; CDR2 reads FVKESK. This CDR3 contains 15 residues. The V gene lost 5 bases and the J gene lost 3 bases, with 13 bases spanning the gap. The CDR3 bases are TGTGCCAGCAGCACACTAGTAAAGGACACCGGGGAGCTGTTTTTT. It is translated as CASSTLVKDTGELFF. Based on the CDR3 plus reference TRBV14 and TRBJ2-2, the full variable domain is EAGVTQFPSHSVIEKGQTVTLRCDPISGHDNLYWYRRVMGKEIKFLLHFVKESKQDESGMPNNRFLAERTGGTYSTLKVQPAELEDSGVYFCASSTLVKDTGELFFGEGSRLTVL.

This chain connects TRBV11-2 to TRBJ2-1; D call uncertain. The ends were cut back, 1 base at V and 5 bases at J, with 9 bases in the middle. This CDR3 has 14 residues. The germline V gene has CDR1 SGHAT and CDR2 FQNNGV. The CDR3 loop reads CASSLVSVDNEQFF. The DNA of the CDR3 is TGTGCCAGCAGCTTAGTAAGCGTGGACAATGAGCAGTTCTTC.

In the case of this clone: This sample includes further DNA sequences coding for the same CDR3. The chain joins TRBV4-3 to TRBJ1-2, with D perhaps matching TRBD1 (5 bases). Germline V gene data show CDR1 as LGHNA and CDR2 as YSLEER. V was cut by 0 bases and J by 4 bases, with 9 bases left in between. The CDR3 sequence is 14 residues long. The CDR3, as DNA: TGCGCCAGCAGCCAAGATCGGGGCAGCTATGGCTACACCTTC. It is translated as CASSQDRGSYGYTF.

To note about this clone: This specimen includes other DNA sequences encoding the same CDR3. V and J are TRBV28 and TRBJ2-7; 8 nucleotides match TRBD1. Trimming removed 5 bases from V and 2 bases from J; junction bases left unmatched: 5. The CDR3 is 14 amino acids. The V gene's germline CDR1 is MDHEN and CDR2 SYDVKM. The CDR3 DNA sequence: TGTGCCAGCAGTCACGGACAGGGAGCCTACGAGCAGTACTTC. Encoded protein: CASSHGQGAYEQYF.

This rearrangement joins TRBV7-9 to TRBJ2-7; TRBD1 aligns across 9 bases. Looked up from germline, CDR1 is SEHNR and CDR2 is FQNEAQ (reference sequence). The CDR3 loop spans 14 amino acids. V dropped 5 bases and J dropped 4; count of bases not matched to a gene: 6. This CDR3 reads CASSIRDREYEQYF. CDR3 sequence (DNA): TGTGCCAGCAGCATCCGGGACAGGGAATACGAGCAGTACTTC.

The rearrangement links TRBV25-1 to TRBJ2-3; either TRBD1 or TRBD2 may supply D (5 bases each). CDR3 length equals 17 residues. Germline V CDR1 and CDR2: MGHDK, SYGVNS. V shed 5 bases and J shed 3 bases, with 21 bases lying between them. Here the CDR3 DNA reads TGTGCCAGCAGTATATCGACTGGGATCTGGGGGACAGATACGCAGTATTTT. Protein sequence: CASSISTGIWGTDTQYF.

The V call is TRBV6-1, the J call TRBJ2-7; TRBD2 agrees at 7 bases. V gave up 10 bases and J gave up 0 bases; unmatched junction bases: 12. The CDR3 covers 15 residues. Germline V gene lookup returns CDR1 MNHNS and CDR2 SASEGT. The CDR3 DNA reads TGTGCCACTAAACCCCCCAGCGGGATCTCCTACGAGCAGTACTTC. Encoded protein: CATKPPSGISYEQYF.

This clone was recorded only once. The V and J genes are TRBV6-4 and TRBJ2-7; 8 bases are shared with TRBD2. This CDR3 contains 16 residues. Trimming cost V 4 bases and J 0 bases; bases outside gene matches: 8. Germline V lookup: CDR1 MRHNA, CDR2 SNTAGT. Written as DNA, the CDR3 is TGTGCCAGCAGTGCACAAGCTAGCGGGTCCTCCTACGAGCAGTACTTC. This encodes CASSAQASGSSYEQYF.

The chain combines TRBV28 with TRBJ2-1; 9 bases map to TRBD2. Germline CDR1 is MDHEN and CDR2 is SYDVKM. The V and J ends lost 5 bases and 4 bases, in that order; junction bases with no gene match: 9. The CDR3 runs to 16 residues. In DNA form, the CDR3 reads TGTGCCAGCAGTACTATTCTAGCGGGGAAGTACAATGAGCAGTTCTTC. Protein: CASSTILAGKYNEQFF.

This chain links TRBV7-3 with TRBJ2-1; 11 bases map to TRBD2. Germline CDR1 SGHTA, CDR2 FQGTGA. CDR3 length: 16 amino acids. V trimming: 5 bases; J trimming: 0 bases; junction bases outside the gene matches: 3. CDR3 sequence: CASSTTSGSSYNEQFF. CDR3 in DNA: TGTGCCAGCAGCACTACTAGCGGGAGCTCCTACAATGAGCAGTTCTTC.

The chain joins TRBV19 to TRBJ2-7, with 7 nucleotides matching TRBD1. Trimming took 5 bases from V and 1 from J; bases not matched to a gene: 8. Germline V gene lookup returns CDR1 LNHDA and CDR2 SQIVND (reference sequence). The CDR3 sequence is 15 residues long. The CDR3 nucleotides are TGTGCCAGTAGTTTCAGACAGGGTGGGTCCTACGAGCAGTACTTC. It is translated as CASSFRQGGSYEQYF. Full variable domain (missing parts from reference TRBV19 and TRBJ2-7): DGGITQSPKYLFRKEGQNVTLSCEQNLNHDAMYWYRQDPGQGLRLIYYSQIVNDFQKGDIAEGYSVSREKKESFPLTVTSAQKNPTAFYLCASSFRQGGSYEQYFGPGTRLTVT.

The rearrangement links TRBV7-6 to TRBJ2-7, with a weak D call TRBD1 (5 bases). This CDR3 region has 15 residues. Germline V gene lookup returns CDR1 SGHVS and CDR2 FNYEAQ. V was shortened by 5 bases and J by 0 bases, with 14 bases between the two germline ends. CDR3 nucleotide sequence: TGTGCCAGCAGCGATCCCAGGGTAAGCTCCTACGAGCAGTACTTC. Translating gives CASSDPRVSSYEQYF.

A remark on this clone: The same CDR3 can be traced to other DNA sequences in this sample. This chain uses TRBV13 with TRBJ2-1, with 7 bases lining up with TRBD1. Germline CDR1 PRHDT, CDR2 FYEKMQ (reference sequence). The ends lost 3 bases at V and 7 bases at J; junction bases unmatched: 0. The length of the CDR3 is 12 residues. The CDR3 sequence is CASSLTGNEQFF. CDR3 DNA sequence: TGTGCCAGCAGCTTGACAGGGAATGAGCAGTTCTTC.

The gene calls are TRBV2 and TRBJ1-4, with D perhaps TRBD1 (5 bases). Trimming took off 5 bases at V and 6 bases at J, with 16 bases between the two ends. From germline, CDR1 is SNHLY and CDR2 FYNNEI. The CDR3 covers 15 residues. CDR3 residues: CASSIWRGRDEKLFF. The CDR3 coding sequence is TGTGCCAGCAGTATCTGGAGGGGAAGGGATGAAAAACTGTTTTTT. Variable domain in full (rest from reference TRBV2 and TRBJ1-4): EPEVTQTPSHQVTQMGQEVILRCVPISNHLYFYWYRQILGQKVEFLVSFYNNEISEKSEIFDDQFSVERPDGSNFTLKIRSTKLEDSAMYFCASSIWRGRDEKLFFGSGTQLSVL.

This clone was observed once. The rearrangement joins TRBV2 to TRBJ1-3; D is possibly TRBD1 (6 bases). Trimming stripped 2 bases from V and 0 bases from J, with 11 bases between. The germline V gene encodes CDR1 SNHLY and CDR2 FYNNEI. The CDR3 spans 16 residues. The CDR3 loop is CASSEIRGGSGNTIYF. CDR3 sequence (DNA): TGTGCCAGCAGTGAAATTAGGGGGGGCTCTGGAAACACCATATATTTT.

The CDR3 loop is CASSLSRLAVYNEQFF. The CDR3 nucleotides are TGTGCCAGCAGTTTATCGCGGCTAGCGGTCTACAATGAGCAGTTCTTC. The V and J genes are TRBV27 and TRBJ2-1, with 7 bases that match TRBD2. This CDR3 region has 16 residues. CDR1 is MNHEY and CDR2 is SMNVEV in the germline V gene (reference sequence). V lost 0 bases and J lost 3; bases outside the gene matches: 5.

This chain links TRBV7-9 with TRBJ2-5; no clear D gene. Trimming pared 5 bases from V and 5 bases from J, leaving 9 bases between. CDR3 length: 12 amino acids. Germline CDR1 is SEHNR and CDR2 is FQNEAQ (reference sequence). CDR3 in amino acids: CASSRGLETQYF. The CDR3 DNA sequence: TGTGCCAGCAGCCGTGGCCTCGAGACCCAGTACTTC.

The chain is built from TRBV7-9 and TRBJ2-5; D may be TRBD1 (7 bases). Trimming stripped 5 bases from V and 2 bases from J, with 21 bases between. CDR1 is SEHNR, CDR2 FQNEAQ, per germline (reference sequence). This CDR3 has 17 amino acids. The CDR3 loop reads CASSPPGQQRAQETQYF. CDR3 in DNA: TGTGCCAGCAGCCCGCCGGGACAGCAGCGGGCTCAAGAGACCCAGTACTTC.

CDR3 residues: CASSLTGGVTDTQYF. The CDR3 DNA reads TGTGCCAGCAGCTTAACGGGAGGGGTTACAGATACGCAGTATTTT. The V gene is TRBV7-6, the J gene TRBJ2-3, with TRBD2 matching over 8 bases. CDR1 and CDR2 from the germline V gene are SGHVS and FNYEAQ. The V segment lost 2 bases and the J segment 3 bases; nucleotides outside the gene matches: 4. The CDR3 has 15 residues.

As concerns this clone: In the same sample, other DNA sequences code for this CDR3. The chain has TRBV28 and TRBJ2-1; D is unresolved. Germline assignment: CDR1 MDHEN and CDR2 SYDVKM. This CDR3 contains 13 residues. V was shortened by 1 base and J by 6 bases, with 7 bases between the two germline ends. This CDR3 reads CASSLSASNEQFF. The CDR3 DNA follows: TGTGCCAGCAGTTTATCGGCTTCCAATGAGCAGTTCTTC. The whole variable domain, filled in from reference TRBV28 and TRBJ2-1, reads DVKVTQSSRYLVKRTGEKVFLECVQDMDHENMFWYRQDPGLGLRLIYFSYDVKMKEKGDIPEGYSVSREKKERFSLILESASTNQTSMYLCASSLSASNEQFFGPGTRLTVL.

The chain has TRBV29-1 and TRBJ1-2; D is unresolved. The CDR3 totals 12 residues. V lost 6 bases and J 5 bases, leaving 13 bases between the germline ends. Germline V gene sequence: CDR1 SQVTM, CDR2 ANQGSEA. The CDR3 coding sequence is TGCAGCGTCTCCAGCGGCGGATATGGCTACACCTTC. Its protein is CSVSSGGYGYTF.